This TCR beta chain came from a study of identical twins' blood T cells. General study points: Each donor's most abundant TCRbeta clonotypes shared more CDR3 sequences with her twin than unrelated donors. Environmental influences on twin similarity could not be excluded.

The ends were cut back, 0 bases at V and 8 bases at J, with 14 bases in the middle. CDR3 size: 14 residues. CDR1 and CDR2 (germline): SGHRS, YFSETQ. As regards this clonotype: Its specificity is unknown.

Both ends of each TCR cDNA library bore sample-specific barcodes. Per the original methods: Per-library CDR3 reads ranged about 2.2 to 3.6 million; clonotypes, ~90,000 to ~550,000. One entry per CDR3 protein, called by TCRdb with MiXCR from the 5' RACE reads. The V and J calls follow TCRdb's processing rather than the paper's. This table holds about 370,000 distinct CDR3 sequences, around 30% found once. The TCR sequence derives from a woman aged 18-50 years in good health. The specimen was PBMCs. This chain connects TRBV5-1 to TRBJ1-2, with a tentative D call TRBD1 (5 bases). Here the CDR3 reads CASSLEGKVNGYTF. The CDR3 bases are TGCGCCAGCAGCTTGGAGGGGAAGGTGAACGGCTACACCTTC.